This TCR beta chain was captured by sequencing in a study of T cells in tuberculosis. The study, taken as a whole, reports: Shorter CDR3-alpha in active tuberculosis partly drove smaller distances. Selection depended on which cryopreserved specimens were available.

Remarks on this clone: Its specificity is not known.

Trimming left V 7 bases short and J 1 base short, with 13 bases between. The length of the CDR3 is 14 residues. Germline V CDR1 and CDR2: MNHEY, SMNVEV (reference sequence). Generated by immunoSEQ multiplex PCR, the TCRdb table keeps only in-frame clones and is missing some. The sample lists 20,000 to 25,000 clones, 85% to 90% occurring once. Unsorted cryopreserved PBMC were sequenced, averaging approximately 100,000 T cells per clinical donor. The receptor was derived from a donor aged 10-35 years with latent tuberculosis or without tuberculosis infection. The rearrangement links TRBV27 to TRBJ1-1; D may be TRBD1 (6 bases). The sample comprised PBMCs. The CDR3 reads CASTSRQANTEAFF. The CDR3 bases are TGTGCCAGCACGTCTAGACAGGCGAACACTGAAGCTTTCTTT.